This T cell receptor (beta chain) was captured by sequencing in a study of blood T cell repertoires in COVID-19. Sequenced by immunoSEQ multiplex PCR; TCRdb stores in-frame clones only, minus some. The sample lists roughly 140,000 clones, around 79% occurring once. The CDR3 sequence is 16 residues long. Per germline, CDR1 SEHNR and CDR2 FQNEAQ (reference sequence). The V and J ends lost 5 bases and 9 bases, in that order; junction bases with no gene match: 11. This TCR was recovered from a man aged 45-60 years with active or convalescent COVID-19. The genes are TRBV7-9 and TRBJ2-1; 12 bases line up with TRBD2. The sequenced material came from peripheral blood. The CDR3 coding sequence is TGTGCCAGCAGCGCACCCGGGACTAGCGGGTTGAGTGAGCAGTTCTTC. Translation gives CASSAPGTSGLSEQFF. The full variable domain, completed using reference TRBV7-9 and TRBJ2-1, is DTGVSQNPRHKITKRGQNVTFRCDPISEHNRLYWYRQTLGQGPEFLTYFQNEAQLEKSRLLSDRFSAERPKGSFSTLEIQRTEQGDSAMYLCASSAPGTSGLSEQFFGPGTRLTVL.